A single sample is the source of the 20 T cell receptor beta chains below, sequenced in a study of brain metastases from non-small cell lung cancer. TCRdb's table, derived via immunoSEQ multiplex PCR, lists solely in-frame clones and lacks some. Of a few thousand clones in the sample, 70% to 85% were seen once. The sequenced sample was primary lung tumor tissue. These receptors were collected from a donor at least 40 years old with non-small cell lung cancer.

The rearrangement links TRBV7-9 to TRBJ1-1; D not certain. The CDR3 loop spans 12 amino acids. Germline assignment: CDR1 SEHNR and CDR2 FQNEAQ (reference sequence). Between the trimmed V and J ends, which lost 3 bases and 9 bases, there was a span of 11 bases. CDR3 residues: CASSFPDNQAFF. The CDR3 region has the DNA TGTGCCAGCAGCTTCCCCGATAACCAAGCTTTCTTT.

Of note for this clone: The junction does not match germline at one end; this may be a read error. Distinct nucleotide sequences in the sample also encode this CDR3. This chain joins TRBV6-5 and TRBJ2-2; 7 bases align to TRBD2. Germline CDR1 is MNHEY and CDR2 is SVGAGI. There are 16 residues in the CDR3. CDR3 amino acids: CASSYRTSAGTGELFF. CDR3 coding DNA: TGTGCCAGCAGTTACCGCACTAGCGCGGGCACCGGAGAGCTGTTTTTT.

V gene TRBV28 combines with J gene TRBJ1-5; D is possibly TRBD1 (5 bases). Germline CDR1 and CDR2: MDHEN and SYDVKM. This CDR3 has 16 residues. The V end was cut by 6 bases, the J end by 0 bases, with 15 bases between. The CDR3 loop is CASSQGGRDSNQPQHF. The CDR3, as DNA: TGTGCCAGCAGCCAAGGCGGCAGGGATAGCAATCAGCCCCAGCATTTT.

The V and J genes are TRBV19 and TRBJ1-1; D may be TRBD1 (5 bases). Deletions cut 7 bases from V and 6 bases from J, with 15 bases between. This CDR3 has 13 residues. CDR1 LNHDA and CDR2 SQIVND come from the germline V gene (reference sequence). CDR3 coding DNA: TGTGCCAGTATAGGGAAAGGGGAATCTGAAGCTTTCTTT. Encoded protein: CASIGKGESEAFF. Using reference TRBV19 and TRBJ1-1 for the parts outside the CDR3, the full variable domain is DGGITQSPKYLFRKEGQNVTLSCEQNLNHDAMYWYRQDPGQGLRLIYYSQIVNDFQKGDIAEGYSVSREKKESFPLTVTSAQKNPTAFYLCASIGKGESEAFFGQGTRLTVV.

This chain uses TRBV3-1 (or the pseudogene TRBV3-2) with TRBJ1-5, with a weak D call TRBD1 (5 bases). V lost 0 bases to trimming and J lost 8 bases, with 11 bases between them. The CDR3 is made up of 14 amino acids. Germline values: CDR1 LGHDT, CDR2 YNNKEL (reference sequence). DNA for the CDR3: TGTGCCAGCAGCCAAGATAACAGGCGGGAGCCCCAGCATTTT. Encoded protein: CASSQDNRREPQHF.

This clone was counted a few times. This chain joins TRBV9 and TRBJ2-4; TRBD2 agrees at 14 bases. The CDR3 has 18 residues. V lost 4 bases to trimming and J lost 8 bases; unmatched junction nucleotides: 14. CDR1 is SGDLS, CDR2 YYNGEE, per germline. CDR3 DNA: TGTGCCAGCAGCCCTGGGACTAGCGGGGGAAATGGCTGGGACATTCAGTACTTC. Translated: CASSPGTSGGNGWDIQYF.

This chain connects TRBV5-1 to TRBJ2-5; no clear D gene. Germline V gene lookup returns CDR1 SGHRS and CDR2 YFSETQ. The CDR3 totals 15 residues. Trimming cost V 3 bases and J 4 bases, with 16 bases left between them. CDR3 bases: TGCGCCAGCAGCTCAGACACCATTAAGGGAGAGACCCAGTACTTC. Translation gives CASSSDTIKGETQYF.

The chain employs TRBV29-1 and TRBJ1-2, with TRBD1 as a possible D gene (6 bases). Trimming removed 5 bases at V and 4 bases at J, with 14 bases between. Germline CDR1 reads SQVTM; CDR2 reads ANQGSEA. The CDR3 totals 13 residues. CDR3 protein: CSVLTGSIYGYTF. In DNA form, the CDR3 reads TGCAGCGTTTTGACAGGTTCTATCTATGGCTACACCTTC.

The J gene is TRBJ1-4, the V gene TRBV2; D is possibly TRBD1 (6 bases). CDR1 SNHLY and CDR2 FYNNEI come from the germline V gene. V lost 5 bases, J lost 8 bases, and 15 bases lay in between. This CDR3 comprises 14 residues. The CDR3 DNA follows: TGTGCCAGCAGTAAATGGGACATTATGGAAAAACTGTTTTTT. It yields the protein CASSKWDIMEKLFF.

Notes on this clone: Just one base apart from a much larger clone, this may be a read error. The chain is built from TRBV21-1 and TRBJ1-5; the listed D gene, TRBD1, was not tested against the DNA. TRBV21-1 is termed a pseudogene. This CDR3 has 15 amino acids. DNA for the CDR3: TGTGCCAGCAGCGTGGGGACAGGGTTAGGCCAGCCCCAGCATTTT. Translation gives CASSVGTGLGQPQHF.

This chain links TRBV6-6 with TRBJ2-5, with D unresolved. The CDR3 has 15 amino acids. Germline CDR1 MNHNY, CDR2 SVGAGI (reference sequence). Trimming removed 2 bases from V and 11 bases from J, with 21 bases in between. CDR3 region: CASSYDSLDPEIQYF. In DNA, the CDR3 is TGTGCCAGCAGTTACGATTCACTCGACCCAGAGATTCAGTACTTC.

This clone was picked up a small number of times. The chain recombines TRBV5-1 with TRBJ2-3; 7 nucleotides match TRBD2. CDR3 length: 15 amino acids. The trim removed 4 bases at V and 6 bases at J, leaving 11 bases unmatched. Germline V gives CDR1 SGHRS, CDR2 YFSETQ. The CDR3 DNA is TGCGCCAGCAGCCCCGGTACTAGCGAATACGATACGCAGTATTTT. Translated, it gives CASSPGTSEYDTQYF. Variable domain in full (rest from reference TRBV5-1 and TRBJ2-3): KAGVTQTPRYLIKTRGQQVTLSCSPISGHRSVSWYQQTPGQGLQFLFEYFSETQRNKGNFPGRFSGRQFSNSRSEMNVSTLELGDSALYLCASSPGTSEYDTQYFGPGTRLTVL.

Concerning this clone itself: This sample also contains other DNA sequences that code for the same CDR3. This rearrangement joins TRBV5-6 to TRBJ1-5; maybe TRBD1 (5 bases). Germline V gene sequence: CDR1 SGHDT, CDR2 YYEEEE. This CDR3 has 16 amino acids. The ends were cut back, 3 bases at V and 1 base at J, with 14 bases in the middle. The CDR3 DNA sequence: TGTGCCAGCAGCTGGTGGAGGGGAGGGAGCAATCAGCCCCAGCATTTT. Its translation is CASSWWRGGSNQPQHF.

This sequence joins TRBV2 and TRBJ2-7; weak D call: TRBD2 (7 bases). In germline, CDR1 is SNHLY, CDR2 FYNNEI. Trimming removed 6 bases from V and 4 bases from J, with 13 bases in between. The CDR3 extends over 13 amino acids. The CDR3, as DNA: TGTGCCAGCAGCCAGAGGGGGGGTTACGAGCAGTACTTC. Its protein is CASSQRGGYEQYF.

This clone was counted once. This chain uses TRBV7-6 with TRBJ2-5; TRBD2 might be the D (5 bases). The CDR3 consists of 13 residues. CDR1 is SGHVS, CDR2 FNYEAQ, per germline. Trimming stripped 7 bases from V and 5 bases from J, with 14 bases between. DNA of the CDR3: TGTGCCAGCACCCCAGTGGGCGGGGAGACCCAGTACTTC. Translation gives CASTPVGGETQYF.

This clone was recorded only once. CDR3 in amino acids: CASSSDSPYGYTF. The CDR3 DNA sequence: TGTGCCAGCAGCTCCGACAGCCCCTATGGCTACACCTTC. The chain combines TRBV12-3 or TRBV12-4 with TRBJ1-2, with D possibly matching TRBD1 (5 bases). The CDR3 runs to 13 residues. The ends were cut back, 6 bases at V and 4 bases at J, with 12 bases in the middle.

V gene TRBV4-1 combines with J gene TRBJ2-2, with TRBD1 identical over 10 bases. Germline trimming cut 4 bases from V and 0 bases from J; bases unmatched to any gene: 5. CDR1 is MGHRA, CDR2 YSYEKL, per germline. CDR3 size: 17 residues. In nucleotides, the CDR3 is TGCGCCAGCAGCCGGACAGGGGGACCCTCGAACACCGGGGAGCTGTTTTTT. As protein: CASSRTGGPSNTGELFF.

This sequence joins TRBV29-1 and TRBJ1-5; TRBD1 matches 8 bases. The trim removed 6 bases at V and 7 bases at J, leaving 8 bases unmatched. This CDR3 region has 13 residues. Germline CDR1 SQVTM, CDR2 ANQGSEA. DNA for the CDR3: TGCAGCGTCTCAGGGGGCGCTGGGCAGCCCCAGCATTTT. Residues: CSVSGGAGQPQHF.

In nucleotides, the CDR3 is TGTGCCTGGAGTCGGGACTCGGGCTCTGGAAACACCATATATTTT. It yields the protein CAWSRDSGSGNTIYF. The rearrangement links TRBV30 to TRBJ1-3; a weak D match, TRBD1 (5 bases). Germline CDR1 reads GTSNPN; CDR2 reads SVGIG (reference sequence). Trimming took off 2 bases at V and 0 bases at J, with 11 bases between the two ends. CDR3 length equals 15 residues.

The rearrangement uses TRBV2 and TRBJ2-5; no clear D gene. The CDR3 loop spans 14 amino acids. Germline CDR1 is SNHLY and CDR2 is FYNNEI. V lost 1 base and J lost 0, with 6 bases in between. The CDR3 DNA sequence: TGTGCCAGCAGTGAAGGGCTAAACCAAGAGACCCAGTACTTC. As protein: CASSEGLNQETQYF.